Included here is one T cell receptor (beta chain) sequence, with context. Its antigen is unidentified. TCRdb independently ran MiXCR on the reads; one entry per CDR3 protein. Of some 280,000 distinct CDR3 sequences in the sample, about an eighth were seen once. This sample is part of a study of T cell repertoires in cytomegalovirus infection. Study-wide background: Based on public TCR beta signatures, there were indications of CMV infection and of a matching HLA type.

Points from the study as a whole: Accumulated public TCR beta family frequency recognized individuals carrying CMV together with the relevant HLA.

In germline, CDR1 is SNHLY, CDR2 FYNNEI. The CDR3 length is 14 residues. Trimming removed 6 bases at V and 3 bases at J, with 14 bases between. Sequenced input: PBMCs. The receptor comes from a human donor in good health (CMV status not recorded). Some clones in this sample may be carry-over from other donors' samples. V is TRBV2 and J is TRBJ1-2, with D possibly being TRBD1 (5 bases). The CDR3 DNA reads TGTGCCAGCAGCCGGGACGACGTAGACTATGGCTACACCTTC. Its translation: CASSRDDVDYGYTF.